A selection of T cell receptor beta chains follows, all from one sample in a study of identical twins. Using its own MiXCR run on the 5' RACE reads, TCRdb lists one record per CDR3 protein. Here the sample spans under 250,000 distinct CDR3 sequences, about 12% being singletons. The sample was also reused in another study, on yellow fever vaccine responses in identical twins.

The sequencing sample was made of memory (CD45RO+) T cells sorted from blood. The receptors here all came from a woman under 30 in good health. Both conserved end residues are part of each CDR3.

CDR3 length: 17; V gene: TRBV3-1; CDR3 protein: CASSQDRYGGAWNEQFF
CDR3 length: 14; V gene: TRBV30; CDR3 protein: CAWSDRTGGYEQYF
CDR3 length: 15; V gene: TRBV5-1; CDR3 protein: CASSLLSGNTGELFF
CDR3 length: 15; V gene: TRBV21-1; CDR3 protein: CASSPMQARSYEQYF
CDR3 length: 13; V gene: TRBV3-1; CDR3 protein: CASSPGPRYGYTF
CDR3 length: 15; V gene: TRBV25-1; CDR3 protein: CASSPGQGDADTQYF
CDR3 length: 14; V gene: TRBV5-1; CDR3 protein: CASSGGGQRHGYTF
CDR3 length: 14; V gene: TRBV7-8; CDR3 protein: CASSVKGGNTEAFF
CDR3 length: 18; V gene: TRBV7-8; CDR3 protein: CASSLVLGGGSSTDTQYF
CDR3 length: 13; V gene: TRBV12-3/TRBV12-4; CDR3 protein: CASSFTTNTEAFF
CDR3 length: 16; V gene: TRBV5-1; CDR3 protein: CASSLDISGGPYEQYF
CDR3 length: 16; V gene: TRBV7-2; CDR3 protein: CASSSNPGQGQYGYTF
CDR3 length: 13; V gene: TRBV14; CDR3 protein: CASSLAGTGELFF